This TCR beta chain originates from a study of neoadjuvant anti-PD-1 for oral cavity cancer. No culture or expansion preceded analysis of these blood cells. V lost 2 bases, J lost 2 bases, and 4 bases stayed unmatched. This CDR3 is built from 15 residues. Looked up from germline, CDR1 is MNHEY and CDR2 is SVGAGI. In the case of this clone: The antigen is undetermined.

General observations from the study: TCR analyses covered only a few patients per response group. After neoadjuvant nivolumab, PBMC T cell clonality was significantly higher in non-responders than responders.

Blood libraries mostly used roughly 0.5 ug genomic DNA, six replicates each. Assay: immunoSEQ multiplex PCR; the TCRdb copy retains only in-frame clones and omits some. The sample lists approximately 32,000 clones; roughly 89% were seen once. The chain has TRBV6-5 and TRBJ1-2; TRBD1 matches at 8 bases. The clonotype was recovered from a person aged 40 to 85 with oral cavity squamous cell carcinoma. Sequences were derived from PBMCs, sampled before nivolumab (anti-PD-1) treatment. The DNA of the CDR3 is TGTGCCAGCAGTTACCACGGACAGGGAAACTATGGCTACACCTTC. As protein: CASSYHGQGNYGYTF.